One and the same sample provided the 9 T cell receptor beta chains below, sequenced in a study of a mutant IDH1 vaccine in newly diagnosed glioma. Time point given: week 5, during vaccination. All doses held 300 ug of mutant IDH1 20-mer peptide, with topical imiquimod. This table comes from immunoSEQ multiplex PCR, and its TCRdb copy is limited to in-frame clones, with some not included. Found here are about 50,000 clones, roughly four fifths of them singletons; the top ten hold over 7%. These receptors lack a known antigen. Sequences were derived from PBMCs, sampled from a glioma patient whose treatment included an IDH1 peptide vaccine. The origin of the receptors is a woman aged 45-59 years with glioma.

The genes are TRBV21-1 and TRBJ1-3. TRBV21-1 corresponds to a pseudogene. The CDR3 length is 14 residues. CDR3 in amino acids: CASSVRFGGNTIYF. In DNA, the CDR3 is TGTGCCAGCAGCGTTAGGTTTGGGGGAAACACCATATATTTT.

The chain is built from TRBV2 and TRBJ1-2; 8 bases map to TRBD1. CDR3 length equals 14 residues. The J segment lost 4 bases and the V segment lost 7 bases, leaving 8 bases of the junction unmatched. The germline CDR1 and CDR2 sequences are SNHLY and FYNNEI. The CDR3 bases are TGTGCCAGCAATGTGGCAGGACAGGGCTATGGCTACACCTTC. It is translated as CASNVAGQGYGYTF.

V is TRBV7-9 and J is TRBJ2-7; D is uncertain. The CDR3 length is 14 residues. From germline, CDR1 is SEHNR and CDR2 FQNEAQ (reference sequence). Trimming removed 3 bases at V and 2 bases at J, with 11 bases between. CDR3 loop: CASSFADVAYEQYF. As DNA, the CDR3 is TGTGCCAGCAGCTTCGCGGACGTAGCCTACGAGCAGTACTTC.

This clone was seen only a few times. This rearrangement joins TRBV29-1 to TRBJ1-1, with a possible D match to TRBD1 (6 bases). V lost 5 bases and J lost 1, with 14 bases in between. Germline CDR1 is SQVTM and CDR2 is ANQGSEA. There are 14 residues in the CDR3. CDR3 DNA sequence: TGCAGCGTTATACAGGGCTCACAGAACACTGAAGCTTTCTTT. It codes for CSVIQGSQNTEAFF. Full variable domain (remainder filled in from reference TRBV29-1 and TRBJ1-1): SAVISQKPSRDICQRGTSLTIQCQVDSQVTMMFWYRQQPGQSLTLIATANQGSEATYESGFVIDKFPISRPNLTFSTLTVSNMSPEDSSIYLCSVIQGSQNTEAFFGQGTRLTVV.

This clone was seen a handful of times. The chain combines TRBV30 with TRBJ1-5; D uncertain. Looked up from germline, CDR1 is GTSNPN and CDR2 is SVGIG (reference sequence). The V and J ends lost 2 bases and 1 base respectively, with 6 bases between them. This CDR3 contains 13 residues. The CDR3 sequence is CAWSFESNQPQHF. The DNA of the CDR3 is TGTGCCTGGAGTTTTGAGAGCAATCAGCCCCAGCATTTT.

The genes are TRBV29-1 and TRBJ2-1; 10 bases match TRBD2. CDR3 length equals 14 residues. J gave up 5 bases and V 6 bases, and 7 bases lay outside the gene matches. Per the germline V gene, CDR1 is SQVTM and CDR2 is ANQGSEA. This CDR3 is CSVVTSGKDNEQFF. CDR3 nucleotide sequence: TGCAGCGTAGTTACTAGCGGGAAGGACAATGAGCAGTTCTTC.

This chain links TRBV5-6 with TRBJ2-1; 7 nucleotides line up with TRBD1. V lost 1 base to trimming and J lost 4 bases; unmatched junction nucleotides: 8. The CDR3 has 16 residues. Germline V CDR1 and CDR2: SGHDT, YYEEEE. CDR3 in DNA: TGTGCCAGCAGCTTGACAGGGGCGAACCTTTACAATGAGCAGTTCTTC. Translation: CASSLTGANLYNEQFF.

The genes are TRBV10-3 and TRBJ2-7, with D unclear. CDR1 and CDR2 (germline): ENHRY, SYGVKD. The V gene lost 6 bases and the J gene lost 2 bases, with 11 bases spanning the gap. CDR3 size: 13 residues. The CDR3 nucleotides read TGTGCCATCAGCGTCTCCCTACCCTACGAGCAGTACTTC. Translation gives CAISVSLPYEQYF.

V is TRBV15 and J is TRBJ2-2, with D tentatively TRBD2 (6 bases). V dropped 0 bases and J dropped 5 bases, with 25 bases sitting between them. The V gene's germline CDR1 is LNHNV and CDR2 YYDKDF (reference sequence). The CDR3 sequence is 20 residues long. The CDR3 region is CATSRDLDLGGLGKTGELFF. In DNA form, the CDR3 reads TGTGCCACCAGCAGAGATCTCGATTTAGGAGGGCTAGGAAAGACCGGGGAGCTGTTTTTT.